The 12 T cell receptor beta chains below were found in one sample sequenced in a study of CD8+ T cells in alopecia areata. As for treatment: oral pan-JAK inhibitor, 5-10 mg twice daily. RNA was isolated and reverse transcribed to cDNA, the sequencing template. Method: immunoSEQ multiplex PCR; TCRdb's copy keeps in-frame clones and lacks some. The table lists 190,000 or so clones, roughly three fifths of them singletons, with around 13% in the top ten. The sequences come from CD8+ T cells sorted from blood, collected at week 24, from a patient treated with tofacitinib. These receptors came from a human donor with alopecia areata.

The chain employs TRBV28 and TRBJ1-5; 8 positions agree with TRBD1. The CDR3 has 20 residues. V shed 6 bases, J shed 0 bases, and the junction held 19 bases outside the gene matches. Germline V gene lookup returns CDR1 MDHEN and CDR2 SYDVKM. The CDR3 loop is CASSLLGQGMEYNSNQPQHF. The CDR3 region has the DNA TGTGCCAGCAGCCTTCTAGGACAGGGAATGGAGTACAATAGCAATCAGCCCCAGCATTTT.

V usage is TRBV6-6 and J usage is TRBJ1-1; D may be TRBD1 (5 bases). Trimming pared 2 bases from V and 6 bases from J, leaving 13 bases between. This CDR3 has 14 amino acids. In germline, CDR1 is MNHNY, CDR2 SVGAGI (reference sequence). CDR3 in amino acids: CASSYVLQGAEAFF. DNA of the CDR3: TGTGCCAGCAGTTACGTGCTCCAGGGTGCTGAAGCTTTCTTT.

This clone has just one count. V gene TRBV5-1 combines with J gene TRBJ2-1; D gene ambiguous. CDR3 length equals 14 residues. CDR1 and CDR2 from the germline V gene are SGHRS and YFSETQ. Trimming left V 7 bases short and J 8 bases short, with 19 bases between. This chain's CDR3 is CASYNGGGWHEQFF. The CDR3 DNA reads as TGCGCCAGCTACAACGGCGGCGGCTGGCATGAGCAGTTCTTC.

The rearrangement uses TRBV5-6 and TRBJ1-5; D not resolved. Trimming took off 0 bases at V and 6 bases at J, with 13 bases between the two ends. Germline V gene data show CDR1 as SGHDT and CDR2 as YYEEEE. The length of the CDR3 is 15 residues. The CDR3, as DNA: TGTGCCAGCAGCTTGGCCGGCAGGTCAGGTCAGCCCCAGCATTTT. This sequence encodes CASSLAGRSGQPQHF. The variable domain in full, with the rest retrieved from reference TRBV5-6 and TRBJ1-5, is DAGVTQSPTHLIKTRGQQVTLRCSPKSGHDTVSWYQQALGQGPQFIFQYYEEEERQRGNFPDRFSGHQFPNYSSELNVNALLLGDSALYLCASSLAGRSGQPQHFGDGTRLSIL.

V and J are TRBV19 and TRBJ2-7; D unresolved. V was clipped by 3 bases and J by 5 bases, with 8 bases between them. The CDR3 runs 12 residues. Per the germline V gene, CDR1 is LNHDA and CDR2 is SQIVND (reference sequence). CDR3 DNA sequence: TGTGCCAGTAGTATTGGTGGCCACGAGCAGTACTTC. This sequence encodes CASSIGGHEQYF.

The V gene is TRBV19, the J gene TRBJ1-2; D gene ambiguous. Germline CDR1 LNHDA, CDR2 SQIVND (reference sequence). Trimming stripped 5 bases from V and 2 bases from J, with 12 bases between. The CDR3 extends over 14 amino acids. The CDR3: CASSGGQMNYGYTF. The CDR3 region has the DNA TGTGCCAGTAGTGGTGGTCAGATGAACTATGGCTACACCTTC.

The genes are TRBV30 and TRBJ2-5, with TRBD2 identical over 12 bases. The CDR3 sequence is 17 residues long. The V and J ends lost 1 base and 2 bases, in that order; junction bases with no gene match: 8. CDR1 is GTSNPN and CDR2 is SVGIG in the germline V gene (reference sequence). CDR3 loop: CAWSDPLTSGGQETQYF. The CDR3 region has the DNA TGTGCCTGGAGTGACCCGCTGACTAGCGGGGGTCAAGAGACCCAGTACTTC.

The CDR3 DNA reads TGTGCCAGCAGCTCCCGCACGGGGGAAGCTTTCTTT. Protein sequence: CASSSRTGEAFF. The chain couples TRBV9 to TRBJ1-1; the D is unclear. The CDR3 consists of 12 residues. Germline V gene lookup returns CDR1 SGDLS and CDR2 YYNGEE. Between the trimmed V and J ends, which lost 4 bases and 8 bases, there was a span of 12 bases.

This chain links TRBV13 with TRBJ2-2; D might be TRBD2 (6 bases). Germline CDR1 and CDR2: PRHDT and FYEKMQ (reference sequence). CDR3 length: 15 amino acids. The V gene lost 8 bases and the J gene lost 2 bases, with 15 bases spanning the gap. CDR3 sequence reads: CASEGGGDNTGELFF. The CDR3 DNA reads TGTGCCAGCGAAGGAGGCGGGGATAACACCGGGGAGCTGTTTTTT.

This rearrangement joins TRBV4-1 to TRBJ2-7; 7 nucleotides match TRBD2. The CDR3 has 15 residues. Germline CDR1 and CDR2: MGHRA and YSYEKL. The ends lost 8 bases at V and 7 bases at J; junction bases unmatched: 17. The CDR3 spells CASSLGAGTKGEQYF. For the CDR3, the DNA is TGCGCCAGCTCCCTTGGGGCGGGGACTAAGGGGGAGCAGTACTTC.

This clone was counted once. The rearrangement uses TRBV6-5 and TRBJ2-5, with D possibly TRBD1 on 6 matching bases. Trimming removed 6 bases from V and 2 bases from J, with 13 bases in between. Germline CDR1 is MNHEY and CDR2 is SVGAGI. The CDR3 consists of 14 residues. The CDR3 protein is CASSQEGGQETQYF. The CDR3, as DNA: TGTGCCAGCAGCCAAGAAGGGGGACAAGAGACCCAGTACTTC.

The sample holds a few counts of this clone. This chain uses TRBV2 with TRBJ2-5; D ambiguous. This CDR3 has 12 residues. The V and J ends lost 6 bases and 14 bases respectively, with 19 bases between them. Germline V gives CDR1 SNHLY, CDR2 FYNNEI. The CDR3 sequence: CASRLRSMQYYF. CDR3 nucleotide sequence: TGTGCCAGCAGGCTTCGTTCCATGCAATATTACTTC.